This T cell receptor (beta chain) was captured in a study of a mutant IDH1 vaccine in newly diagnosed glioma. Here immunoSEQ multiplex PCR was the method, and the copy in TCRdb shows in-frame clones only, minus some. The table has about 47,000 clones, approximately 90% seen once. Trimming took off 6 bases at V and 0 bases at J, with 9 bases between the two ends. CDR1 and CDR2 (germline): SNHLY, FYNNEI. The CDR3 is made up of 14 amino acids. Notes on this clone: No antigen is known for it.

Indicated time point: week 35, safety follow-up. In the vaccine, a single dose held 300 ug of the mutant IDH1 20-mer peptide, along with topical imiquimod. The study enrolled donors with new WHO grade 3 or 4 IDH1-mutant, ATRX-lost astrocytomas. The sequence came from a woman in her 40s with glioma. The genes are TRBV2 and TRBJ1-5, with D perhaps TRBD1 (5 bases). The specimen was PBMCs, collected from a glioma patient whose treatment included an IDH1 peptide vaccine. CDR3 sequence reads: CASRGPNSNQPQHF. The CDR3 coding sequence is TGTGCCAGCAGGGGACCGAATAGCAATCAGCCCCAGCATTTT.